This T cell receptor beta chain was sequenced in a study of OX40 agonist ivuxolimab in advanced cancers. Study background: Having had anti-PD-1, anti-PD-L1 or anti-CTLA-4 therapy before was allowed, and around 44% had some.

General study findings and limits: CD4+ T cells averaged fewer expanded clones than CD8+ T cells.

Data came from immunoSEQ multiplex PCR; TCRdb stores just in-frame clones and leaves some out. Among 15,000 to 20,000 clones listed, over 75% were seen once. The CDR3 runs 14 residues. The ends were cut back, 5 bases at V and 2 bases at J, with 11 bases in the middle. CDR1 is SGHNT and CDR2 is YENEEA in the germline V gene. With respect to this clone: The antigen is unknown.

This chain joins TRBV11-3 and TRBJ2-3, with D possibly being TRBD1 or TRBD2 (5 bases each). The clonotype originates from an adult with an advanced solid tumor such as melanoma, head and neck, liver or kidney cancer. The sequences come from CD4+ or CD8+ T cells sorted from blood, collected in a trial of the OX40 agonist ivuxolimab. The CDR3 spells CASSPLGPTDTQYF. The CDR3 DNA is TGTGCCAGCAGCCCCCTGGGACCCACAGATACGCAGTATTTT.